The sequence of this TCR beta chain was determined in a study of T-cell memory formation after mild COVID-19. After 5'RACE with constant-segment primers, TCR alpha and TCR beta cDNA libraries carrying sample barcodes and UMIs were obtained. TCRdb re-derived calls from the 5' RACE reads in MiXCR, one entry per CDR3 protein. The data contain about 350,000 distinct CDR3 sequences, 20% to 25% of them singletons. CDR1 is SGHTA, CDR2 FQGNSA, per germline. Between the trimmed V and J ends, which lost 6 bases and 0 bases, there was a span of 14 bases. The CDR3 is 15 residues long. The study, taken as a whole, reports: CD4+ bias marked clones expanding day 15 to 37, unlike balanced contracting clones. Pre-infection memory carried some responding clones, suggesting that cross-reactive memory joined.

To note about this clonotype: The target antigen is unknown.

The TCR comes from a man between 18 and 35 years old who had mild COVID-19 (a few samples of this study predate the infection). Cell type and time point are not known. The specimen was PBMCs or a T cell subset sorted from them (not recorded which). This chain links TRBV7-2 with TRBJ1-1; maybe TRBD1 (5 bases). The CDR3 reads CASSRLGVLNTEAFF. As DNA, the CDR3 is TGTGCCAGCAGTAGATTGGGGGTCCTGAACACTGAAGCTTTCTTT.